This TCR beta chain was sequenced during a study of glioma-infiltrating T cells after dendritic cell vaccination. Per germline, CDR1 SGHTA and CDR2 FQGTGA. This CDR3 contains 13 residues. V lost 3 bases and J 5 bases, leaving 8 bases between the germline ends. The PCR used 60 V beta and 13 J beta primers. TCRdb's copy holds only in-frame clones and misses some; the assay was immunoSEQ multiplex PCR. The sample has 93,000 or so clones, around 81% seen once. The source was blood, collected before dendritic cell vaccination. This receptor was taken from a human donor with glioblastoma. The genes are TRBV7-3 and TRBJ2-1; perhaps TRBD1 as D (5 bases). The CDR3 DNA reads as TGTGCCAGCAGCTTGGAAGGGGACAATGAGCAGTTCTTC. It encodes CASSLEGDNEQFF.